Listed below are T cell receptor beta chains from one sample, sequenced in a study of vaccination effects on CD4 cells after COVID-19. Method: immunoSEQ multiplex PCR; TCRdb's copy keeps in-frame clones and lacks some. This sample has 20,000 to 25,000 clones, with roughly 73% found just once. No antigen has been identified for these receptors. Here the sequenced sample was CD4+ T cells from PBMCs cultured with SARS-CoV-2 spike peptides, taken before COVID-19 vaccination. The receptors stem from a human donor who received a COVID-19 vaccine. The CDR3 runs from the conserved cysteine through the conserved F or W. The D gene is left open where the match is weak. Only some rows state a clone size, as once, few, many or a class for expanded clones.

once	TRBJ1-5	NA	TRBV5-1	CAFPAGEEPQPQHF	TGCGCCTTTCCGGCAGGGGAGGAACCTCAGCCCCAGCATTTT
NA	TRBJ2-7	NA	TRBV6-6	CASSNGRSSGKGDF	TGTGCCAGCAGTAACGGGCGGAGTTCGGGAAAGGGGGACTTC
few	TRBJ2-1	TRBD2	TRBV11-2	CASSLVGLAGSYNEQFF	TGTGCCAGCAGCTTAGTAGGCCTAGCGGGCTCCTACAATGAGCAGTTCTTC
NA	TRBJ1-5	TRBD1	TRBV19	CASSIYRGSNQPQHF	TGTGCCAGTAGTATTTACAGGGGAAGCAATCAGCCCCAGCATTTT
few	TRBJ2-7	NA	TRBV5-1	CASSLGPRGGVSVEQYF	TGCGCCAGCAGCTTGGGCCCCAGGGGAGGAGTTAGTGTCGAGCAGTACTTC
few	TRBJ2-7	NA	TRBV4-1	CASSQDIGAGFFYEQYF	TGCGCCAGCAGCCAAGATATAGGAGCGGGTTTCTTCTACGAGCAGTACTTC
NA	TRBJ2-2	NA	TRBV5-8	CASSLQGLKTGELFF	TGTGCCAGCAGCTTACAAGGACTGAAGACCGGGGAGCTGTTTTTT
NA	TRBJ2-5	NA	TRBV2	CASSENRDGHKETQYF	TGTGCCAGCAGCGAAAACCGGGACGGACACAAAGAGACCCAGTACTTC
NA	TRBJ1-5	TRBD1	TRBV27	CASSRTTGGGQPQHF	TGTGCCAGCAGCCGAACCACAGGGGGCGGTCAGCCCCAGCATTTT
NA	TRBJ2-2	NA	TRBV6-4	CASSEVATGELFF	TGTGCCAGCAGTGAGGTAGCGACCGGGGAGCTGTTTTTT
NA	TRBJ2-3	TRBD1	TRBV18	CASTGQTSTDTQYF	TGTGCCAGCACGGGACAGACTAGCACAGATACGCAGTATTTT
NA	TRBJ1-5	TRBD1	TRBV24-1	CATSNLYGTGGGQPQHF	TGTGCCACCAGTAATCTATACGGGACAGGGGGCGGTCAGCCCCAGCATTTT
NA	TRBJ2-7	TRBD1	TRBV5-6	CASSQWDRGYEQYF	TGTGCCAGCAGCCAATGGGACAGGGGGTACGAGCAGTACTTC
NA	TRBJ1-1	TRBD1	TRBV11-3	CASSYTGGTEAFF	TGTGCCAGCAGCTATACAGGGGGGACTGAAGCTTTCTTT
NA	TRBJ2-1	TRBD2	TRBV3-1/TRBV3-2	CASSQGMGRRTSGRIFEQFF	TGTGCCAGCAGCCAGGGTATGGGACGGAGGACTAGCGGGAGGATATTTGAGCAGTTCTTC
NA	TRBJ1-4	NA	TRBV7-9	CASSPGRGEKLFF	TGTGCCAGCAGCCCCGGACGGGGGGAAAAACTGTTTTTT
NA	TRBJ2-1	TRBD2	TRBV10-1	CASSEAGVAYNEQFF	TGCGCCAGCAGCGAAGCGGGGGTCGCGTACAATGAGCAGTTCTTC
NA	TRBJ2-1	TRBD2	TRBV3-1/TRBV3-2	CASSRRKTSAEQFF	TGTGCCAGCAGCCGCCGAAAGACTAGCGCTGAGCAGTTCTTC
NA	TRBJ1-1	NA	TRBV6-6	CATLGGARGQGNEAFF	TGTGCCACCCTGGGGGGGGCGCGTGGTCAAGGGAATGAAGCTTTCTTT
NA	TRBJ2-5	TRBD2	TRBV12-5	CASGDRPPAGGGETQYF	TGTGCTAGTGGGGACAGGCCTCCAGCGGGAGGCGGGGAGACCCAGTACTTC
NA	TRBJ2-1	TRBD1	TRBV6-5	CASRIARGRDEQFF	TGTGCCAGCAGAATCGCCAGGGGGCGGGATGAGCAGTTCTTC
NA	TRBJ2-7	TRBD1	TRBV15	CATSSRTGDEQYF	TGTGCCACCAGCTCACGGACAGGGGACGAGCAGTACTTC
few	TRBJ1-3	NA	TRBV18	CASSPPSGTENTIYF	TGTGCCAGCTCACCACCGTCAGGGACGGAAAACACCATATATTTT